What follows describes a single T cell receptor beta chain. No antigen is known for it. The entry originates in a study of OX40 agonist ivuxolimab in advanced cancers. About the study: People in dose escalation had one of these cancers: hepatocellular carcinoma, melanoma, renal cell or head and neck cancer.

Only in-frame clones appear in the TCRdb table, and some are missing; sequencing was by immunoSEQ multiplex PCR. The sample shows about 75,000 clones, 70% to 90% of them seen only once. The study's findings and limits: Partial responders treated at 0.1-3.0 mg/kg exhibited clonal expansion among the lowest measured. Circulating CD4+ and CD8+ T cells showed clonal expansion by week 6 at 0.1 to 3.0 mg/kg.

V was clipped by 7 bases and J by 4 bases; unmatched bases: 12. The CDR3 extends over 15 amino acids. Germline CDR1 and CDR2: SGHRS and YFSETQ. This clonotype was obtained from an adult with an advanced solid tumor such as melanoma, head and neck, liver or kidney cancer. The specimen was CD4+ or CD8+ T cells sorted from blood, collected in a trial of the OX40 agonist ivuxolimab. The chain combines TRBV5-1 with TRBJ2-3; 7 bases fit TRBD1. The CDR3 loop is CASGRPGGLADTQYF. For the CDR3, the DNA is TGCGCCAGCGGTCGTCCAGGGGGTCTGGCAGATACGCAGTATTTT.